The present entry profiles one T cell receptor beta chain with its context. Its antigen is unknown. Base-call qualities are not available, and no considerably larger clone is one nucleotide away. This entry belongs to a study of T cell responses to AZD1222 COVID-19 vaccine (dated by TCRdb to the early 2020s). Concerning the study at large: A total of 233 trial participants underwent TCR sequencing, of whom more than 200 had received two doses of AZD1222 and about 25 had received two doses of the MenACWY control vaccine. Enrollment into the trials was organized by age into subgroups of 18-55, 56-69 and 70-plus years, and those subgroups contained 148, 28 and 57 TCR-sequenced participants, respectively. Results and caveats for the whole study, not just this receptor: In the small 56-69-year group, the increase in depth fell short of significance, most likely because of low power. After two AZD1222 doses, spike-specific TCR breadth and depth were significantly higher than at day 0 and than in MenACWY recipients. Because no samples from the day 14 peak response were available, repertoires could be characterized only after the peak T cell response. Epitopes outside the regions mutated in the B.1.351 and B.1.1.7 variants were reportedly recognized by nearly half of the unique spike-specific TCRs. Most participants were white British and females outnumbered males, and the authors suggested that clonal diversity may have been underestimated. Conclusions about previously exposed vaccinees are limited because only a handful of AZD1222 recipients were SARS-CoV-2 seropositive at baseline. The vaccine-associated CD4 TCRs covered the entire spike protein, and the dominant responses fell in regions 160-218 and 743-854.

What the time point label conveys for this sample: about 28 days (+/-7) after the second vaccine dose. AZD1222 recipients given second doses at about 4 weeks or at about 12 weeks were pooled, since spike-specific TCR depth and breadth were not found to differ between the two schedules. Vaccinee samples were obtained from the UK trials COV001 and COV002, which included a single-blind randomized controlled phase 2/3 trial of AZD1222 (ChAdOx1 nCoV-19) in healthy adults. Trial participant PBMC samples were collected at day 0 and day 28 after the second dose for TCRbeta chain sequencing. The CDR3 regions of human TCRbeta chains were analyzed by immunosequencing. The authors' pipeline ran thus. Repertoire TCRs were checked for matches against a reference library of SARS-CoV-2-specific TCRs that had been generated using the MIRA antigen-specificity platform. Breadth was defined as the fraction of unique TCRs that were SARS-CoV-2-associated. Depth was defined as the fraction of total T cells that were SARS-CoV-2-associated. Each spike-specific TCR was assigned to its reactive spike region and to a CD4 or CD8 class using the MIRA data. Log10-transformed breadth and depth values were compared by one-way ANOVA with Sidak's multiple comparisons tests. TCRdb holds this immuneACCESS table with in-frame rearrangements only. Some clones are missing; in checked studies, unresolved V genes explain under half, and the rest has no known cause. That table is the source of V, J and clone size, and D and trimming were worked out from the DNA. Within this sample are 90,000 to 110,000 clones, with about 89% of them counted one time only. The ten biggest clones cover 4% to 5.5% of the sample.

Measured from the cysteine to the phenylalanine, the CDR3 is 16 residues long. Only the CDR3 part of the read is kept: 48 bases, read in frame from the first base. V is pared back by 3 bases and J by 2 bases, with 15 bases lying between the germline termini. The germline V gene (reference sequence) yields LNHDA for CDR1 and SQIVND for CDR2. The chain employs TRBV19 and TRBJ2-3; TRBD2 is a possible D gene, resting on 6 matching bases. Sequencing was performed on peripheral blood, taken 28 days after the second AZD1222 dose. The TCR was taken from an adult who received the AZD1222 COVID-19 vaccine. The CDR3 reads CASSIFIGGSTDTQYF. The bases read TGTGCCAGTAGTATCTTTATCGGGGGTTCCACAGATACGCAGTATTTT.